The 4 T cell receptor beta chains given below trace back to one sample, sequenced in a study of cytomegalovirus exposure and HLA in healthy donors. Primers: 60 Vbeta forward and 13 Jbeta reverse. The repertoire was sequenced with immunoSEQ multiplex PCR; TCRdb's copy has only in-frame clones and lacks some. Of roughly 150,000 clones in the sample, 82% were seen once. Sequences were obtained from PBMCs. Every receptor here comes from a man aged 25-45 years in good health and CMV-seropositive.

The J gene is TRBJ1-1, the V gene TRBV29-1; TRBD1 agrees at 7 bases. CDR1 and CDR2 (germline): SQVTM, ANQGSEA. The junction had 12 bases not matched to a gene; V was cut back by 4 bases and J by 10 bases. The CDR3 consists of 13 residues. The CDR3 spells CSVVTITGARAFF. Written as DNA, the CDR3 is TGCAGCGTTGTCACCATTACAGGGGCTAGAGCTTTCTTT.

The rearrangement uses TRBV14 and TRBJ2-2, with a tentative D call TRBD1 (5 bases). The CDR3 contains 13 residues. The germline V gene encodes CDR1 SGHDN and CDR2 FVKESK. The germline V and J ends were trimmed by 3 bases and 9 bases, with 11 bases remaining between them. The CDR3: CASSQAGLRELFF. The CDR3 DNA reads TGTGCCAGCAGCCAGGCAGGGTTGCGGGAGCTGTTTTTT. The whole variable domain, filled in from reference TRBV14 and TRBJ2-2, reads EAGVTQFPSHSVIEKGQTVTLRCDPISGHDNLYWYRRVMGKEIKFLLHFVKESKQDESGMPNNRFLAERTGGTYSTLKVQPAELEDSGVYFCASSQAGLRELFFGEGSRLTVL.

This chain links TRBV6-4 with TRBJ1-2, with D possibly TRBD1 on 5 matching bases. This CDR3 region has 15 residues. Germline assignment: CDR1 MRHNA and CDR2 SNTAGT. V was cut by 6 bases and J by 3 bases, with 17 bases left in between. The chain's CDR3 is CASSPKTGQDYGYTF. As DNA, the CDR3 is TGTGCCAGCAGCCCTAAAACAGGCCAAGACTATGGCTACACCTTC.

This clone was seen a single time. CDR3 in amino acids: CSVHVTGTGTYGYTF. The CDR3 bases are TGCAGCGTTCACGTTACCGGGACAGGGACCTATGGCTACACCTTC. The V gene is TRBV29-1, the J gene TRBJ1-2, with 9 bases matching TRBD1. With 5 bases clipped from V and 4 bases from J, the junction kept 11 bases outside the gene matches. The CDR3 covers 15 residues. Per the germline V gene, CDR1 is SQVTM and CDR2 is ANQGSEA. The full variable domain, with the rest looked up from reference TRBV29-1 and TRBJ1-2, is SAVISQKPSRDICQRGTSLTIQCQVDSQVTMMFWYRQQPGQSLTLIATANQGSEATYESGFVIDKFPISRPNLTFSTLTVSNMSPEDSSIYLCSVHVTGTGTYGYTFGSGTRLTVV.